The 27 T cell receptor beta chains reported below all come from one sample, sequenced in a study of T cell responses to AZD1222 COVID-19 vaccine. Profiled with immunoSEQ multiplex PCR; TCRdb holds only in-frame clones, not every one. Of about 110,000 clones listed, roughly 90% are singletons. The material sequenced was peripheral blood, taken on day 0 of AZD1222 vaccination. These receptors were obtained from an adult in good health.

The chain is built from TRBV3-1 (or the pseudogene TRBV3-2) and TRBJ2-2, with 7 bases matching TRBD1. This CDR3 is built from 15 residues. Per the germline V gene, CDR1 is LGHDT and CDR2 is YNNKEL (reference sequence). Unmatched junction bases numbered 6, after V lost 4 bases and J lost 4 bases. CDR3 nucleotides: TGTGCCAGCAGCCTAGGGGGCGTCGGCACCGGGGAGCTGTTTTTT. It translates to CASSLGGVGTGELFF.

This clone appeared many times. The chain joins TRBV28 to TRBJ1-5; D is ambiguous. This CDR3 has 14 residues. V lost 7 bases and J lost 0, with 10 bases in between. From germline, CDR1 is MDHEN and CDR2 SYDVKM. The CDR3 bases are TGTGCCAGCACCACCGGATATAGCAATCAGCCCCAGCATTTT. It encodes CASTTGYSNQPQHF.

As DNA, the CDR3 is TGTGCCAGTAGCCCCGGGCAGACGGATGCTAACTATGGCTACACCTTC. Translated, it gives CASSPGQTDANYGYTF. This sequence joins TRBV19 and TRBJ1-2; D uncertain. V shed 6 bases and J shed 0 bases, with 17 bases lying between them. The CDR3 extends over 16 amino acids. Germline V lookup: CDR1 LNHDA, CDR2 SQIVND (reference sequence).

This clone was seen more than once but under ten times. The chain combines TRBV4-1 with TRBJ2-1, with D perhaps matching TRBD1 (5 bases). Trimming shortened V by 1 base and J by 3 bases, and 13 bases separated the two germline ends. Germline V gene sequence: CDR1 MGHRA, CDR2 YSYEKL. The CDR3 is made up of 16 amino acids. The CDR3 DNA reads as TGCGCCAGCAGCCAAGGGGTGACAGCCCGCTACAATGAGCAGTTCTTC. Translating it yields CASSQGVTARYNEQFF.

This chain joins TRBV28 and TRBJ2-3; 9 nucleotides agree with TRBD1. V lost 4 bases, J lost 6 bases, and 8 bases stayed unmatched. CDR3 length equals 15 residues. The germline gives CDR1 MDHEN, CDR2 SYDVKM. The CDR3 coding sequence is TGTGCCAGCAGTTCCTGGGACAGGGCAGGGGATACGCAGTATTTT. Amino acids: CASSSWDRAGDTQYF.

The chain joins TRBV21-1 to TRBJ2-3; no check of the table's D call, TRBD1, against the DNA was made. TRBV21-1 is deemed a pseudogene. The CDR3 sequence is 14 residues long. CDR3 nucleotide sequence: TGTGCCAGCAGCAGGGACACCGGCTGGGATACGCAGTATTTT. It yields the protein CASSRDTGWDTQYF.

The V and J genes are TRBV29-1 and TRBJ2-3, with 9 bases identical to TRBD1. Germline assignment: CDR1 SQVTM and CDR2 ANQGSEA. The V segment lost 4 bases and the J segment 6 bases; nucleotides outside the gene matches: 2. This CDR3 region has 12 residues. CDR3 protein: CSVGQGGDTQYF. The CDR3 DNA reads TGCAGCGTTGGACAGGGGGGGGATACGCAGTATTTT.

The V gene is TRBV5-1, the J gene TRBJ2-3; perhaps TRBD1 as D (6 bases). Trimming left V 4 bases short and J 3 bases short, with 21 bases between. The CDR3 is 17 residues long. Germline values: CDR1 SGHRS, CDR2 YFSETQ. The CDR3 sequence: CASSPEGPYQGTDTQYF. The CDR3 coding sequence is TGCGCCAGCAGCCCAGAAGGACCCTACCAGGGGACAGATACGCAGTATTTT.

J is TRBJ1-4 and V is TRBV24-1; tentatively, D is TRBD1 (5 bases). V lost 3 bases and J lost 12, with 10 bases in between. Germline lookup yields CDR1 KGHDR and CDR2 SFDVKD. The CDR3 loop spans 12 amino acids. The CDR3 DNA reads as TGTGCCACCAGTGATCAAGGGGTCGAACTGTTTTTT. This sequence encodes CATSDQGVELFF.

The gene calls are TRBV20-1 and TRBJ1-5; D call uncertain. V lost 3 bases and J lost 10, with 10 bases in between. The CDR3 totals 11 residues. Germline-derived CDR1 and CDR2 are DFQATT and SNEGSKA (reference sequence). The CDR3 sequence is CSASLEGPQHF. The CDR3 bases are TGCAGTGCTAGTTTAGAGGGACCCCAGCATTTT.

The rearrangement joins TRBV5-4 to TRBJ2-3; 7 bases are shared with TRBD2. V lost 0 bases, J lost 6 bases, and 7 bases stayed unmatched. The CDR3 is 15 amino acids. Germline V CDR1 and CDR2: SGHNT, YYREEE (reference sequence). Here the CDR3 DNA reads TGTGCCAGCAGCTTGGAAGGCGGGAGAATGGATACGCAGTATTTT. Translation gives CASSLEGGRMDTQYF.

The chain links TRBV27 to TRBJ2-7; 7 nucleotides line up with TRBD2. The CDR3 is 15 residues long. J gave up 5 bases and V 5 bases, and 12 bases lay outside the gene matches. Germline V gene sequence: CDR1 MNHEY, CDR2 SMNVEV (reference sequence). As DNA, the CDR3 is TGTGCCAGCAGTCCTCTAGGGGCGGGAGCTGACGAGCAGTACTTC. Translated: CASSPLGAGADEQYF.

This rearrangement joins TRBV24-1 to TRBJ1-5; the match to TRBD1 covers 8 bases. The CDR3 runs 14 residues. In germline, CDR1 is KGHDR, CDR2 SFDVKD. J lost 6 bases, V lost 4 bases, and 4 bases had no gene match. CDR3 residues: CATSEEGQGQPQHF. As DNA, the CDR3 is TGTGCCACCAGTGAGGAAGGACAGGGTCAGCCCCAGCATTTT.

V gene TRBV3-1 (or the pseudogene TRBV3-2) combines with J gene TRBJ2-1; D unclear. V was cut by 4 bases and J by 0 bases, with 10 bases left in between. Germline lookup yields CDR1 LGHDT and CDR2 YNNKEL (reference sequence). This CDR3 spans 15 amino acids. The CDR3 region is CASSPGWSSYNEQFF. CDR3 nucleotides: TGTGCCAGCAGCCCCGGTTGGAGCTCCTACAATGAGCAGTTCTTC.

V usage is TRBV2 and J usage is TRBJ2-7; TRBD2 aligns across 9 bases. CDR1 is SNHLY and CDR2 is FYNNEI in the germline V gene. V lost 7 bases to trimming and J lost 5 bases; unmatched junction nucleotides: 15. The CDR3 is made up of 16 amino acids. CDR3 amino acids: CASKDFLSSGSHEQYF. In nucleotides, the CDR3 is TGTGCCAGCAAGGACTTCCTCAGTAGCGGGAGCCACGAGCAGTACTTC.

The gene calls are TRBV6-2 or TRBV6-3 and TRBJ1-1; D is undetermined. V lost 4 bases and J lost 6, with 12 bases in between. CDR1 is MNHEY, CDR2 SVGEGT, per germline. There are 13 residues in the CDR3. CDR3 bases: TGTGCCAGCAGTTCCGATCCGGGAGCTGAAGCTTTCTTT. Translation: CASSSDPGAEAFF.

This chain connects TRBV4-2 to TRBJ2-3; a possible D gene is TRBD2 (6 bases). Looked up from germline, CDR1 is LGHNA and CDR2 is YNFKEQ. V was trimmed by 0 bases and J by 4 bases, leaving 8 bases between them. This CDR3 region has 14 residues. The CDR3 sequence is CASSQDGRSDTQYF. For the CDR3, the DNA is TGTGCCAGCAGCCAAGATGGGAGGTCAGATACGCAGTATTTT.

V gene TRBV6-5 combines with J gene TRBJ1-3, with D perhaps matching TRBD1 (5 bases). CDR1 and CDR2 (germline): MNHEY, SVGAGI. The CDR3 contains 13 residues. Between the trimmed V and J ends, which lost 9 bases and 3 bases, there was a span of 12 bases. This CDR3 reads CAREGQGGNTIYF. The CDR3 coding sequence is TGTGCCAGGGAGGGGCAGGGTGGAAACACCATATATTTT.

This chain uses TRBV7-9 with TRBJ2-4, with 8 bases fitting TRBD1. Germline trimming cut 4 bases from V and 3 bases from J; bases unmatched to any gene: 5. The CDR3 totals 15 residues. Germline V gives CDR1 SEHNR, CDR2 FQNEAQ (reference sequence). The CDR3 loop is CASSSTDRVKNIQYF. In DNA, the CDR3 is TGTGCCAGCAGCTCTACGGACAGGGTCAAAAACATTCAGTACTTC.

The genes are TRBV6-5 and TRBJ1-1; D is unclear. Germline CDR1 is MNHEY and CDR2 is SVGAGI. The V end lost 10 bases, the J end lost 1 base, and 16 bases lay between the germline ends. The CDR3 totals 14 residues. DNA of the CDR3: TGTGCCACCTGGACCCACCGGCAGAACACTGAAGCTTTCTTT. This codes for CATWTHRQNTEAFF.

The chain has TRBV5-4 and TRBJ2-5; 10 bases map to TRBD1. This CDR3 contains 16 residues. Trimming removed 4 bases from V and 4 bases from J; junction bases left unmatched: 10. The germline V gene encodes CDR1 SGHNT and CDR2 YYREEE (reference sequence). The CDR3 DNA reads TGTGCCAGCAGCGCGACAGGGGGCGCGGGGGGAGAGACCCAGTACTTC. It translates to CASSATGGAGGETQYF.

This clone was seen more than once but under ten times. The chain joins TRBV28 to TRBJ2-2; 9 bases map to TRBD2. Germline V CDR1 and CDR2: MDHEN, SYDVKM. The ends lost 5 bases at V and 7 bases at J; junction bases unmatched: 11. The CDR3 runs 16 residues. CDR3 nucleotides: TGTGCCAGCAGTCCCCTAGCGGGGTTTCCCCACGGGGAGCTGTTTTTT. As protein: CASSPLAGFPHGELFF. The entire variable domain, with the rest obtained from reference TRBV28 and TRBJ2-2, is as follows: DVKVTQSSRYLVKRTGEKVFLECVQDMDHENMFWYRQDPGLGLRLIYFSYDVKMKEKGDIPEGYSVSREKKERFSLILESASTNQTSMYLCASSPLAGFPHGELFFGEGSRLTVL.

The CDR3 spells CASSPAGDRGYTF. The DNA for the CDR3 is TGTGCCAGCTCACCCGCCGGGGATCGGGGCTACACCTTC. The J gene is TRBJ1-2, the V gene TRBV18; D is ambiguous. V was cut by 3 bases and J by 8 bases, with 13 bases left in between. CDR3 length: 13 amino acids. Germline CDR1 reads KGHSH; CDR2 reads LQKENI. The variable domain in full, completed from reference TRBV18 and TRBJ1-2, reads NAGVMQNPRHLVRRRGQEARLRCSPMKGHSHVYWYRQLPEEGLKFMVYLQKENIIDESGMPKERFSAEFPKEGPSILRIQQVVRGDSAAYFCASSPAGDRGYTFGSGTRLTVV.

The V gene is TRBV30, the J gene TRBJ1-4; D may be TRBD1 (5 bases). Germline V gives CDR1 GTSNPN, CDR2 SVGIG (reference sequence). The CDR3 has 12 amino acids. Trimming took 2 bases from V and 16 from J, leaving 17 bases between them. CDR3 sequence: CAWSPSTGAGFF. In nucleotides, the CDR3 is TGTGCCTGGAGTCCTTCTACCGGGGCCGGGTTTTTT.

This chain links TRBV10-2 with TRBJ1-5, with D tentatively TRBD1 (6 bases). The CDR3 is made up of 15 amino acids. Germline values: CDR1 WSHSY, CDR2 SAAADI. The V and J ends lost 6 bases and 1 base respectively, with 13 bases between them. The CDR3 DNA sequence: TGCGCCAGCAGCCCGCAGGGGCTGAGCAATCAGCCCCAGCATTTT. This codes for CASSPQGLSNQPQHF.

The chain couples TRBV5-8 to TRBJ2-6, with no clear D. V was shortened by 7 bases and J by 0 bases, with 11 bases between the two germline ends. In germline, CDR1 is SGHTS, CDR2 YDEGEE. The CDR3 length is 15 residues. The CDR3 coding sequence is TGTGCCAGCCGCCCTATGGCCTCTGGGGCCAACGTCCTGACTTTC. It translates to CASRPMASGANVLTF.

The chain employs TRBV29-1 and TRBJ1-1, with D uncertain. Germline CDR1 is SQVTM and CDR2 is ANQGSEA. The CDR3 runs 12 residues. The ends were cut back, 4 bases at V and 11 bases at J, with 17 bases in the middle. Here the CDR3 reads CSVGTAVIGAFF. The CDR3 region has the DNA TGCAGCGTTGGAACAGCCGTAATAGGGGCTTTCTTT.